This TCR beta chain was sequenced for a study of OX40 agonist ivuxolimab in advanced cancers. The protocol was immunoSEQ multiplex PCR, while the TCRdb copy is restricted to in-frame clones and leaves out a portion. Altogether around 80,000 clones are present, approximately 87% being singletons, with the ten largest covering about 0.52%. Of note for this clone: What it binds is unknown.

The study's findings and limits: At 0.1 to 3.0 mg/kg, clonal expansion of CD4+ and CD8+ blood T cells had occurred by week 6.

The sample consisted of CD4+ or CD8+ T cells sorted from blood, taken in a trial of the OX40 agonist ivuxolimab. The receptor comes from an adult with an advanced solid tumor such as melanoma, head and neck, liver or kidney cancer.

CDR3 in DNA: TGTGCCAGCAGCCTTGGGACTTACACTGAAGCTTTCTTT. It is translated as CASSLGTYTEAFF. V gene TRBV7-2 combines with J gene TRBJ1-1, with D tentatively TRBD1 (5 bases). Trimming took 5 bases from V and 3 from J, leaving 10 bases between them. Germline CDR1 is SGHTA and CDR2 is FQGNSA. The CDR3 loop spans 13 amino acids.